Listed here are 2 T cell receptor beta chains from one sample, sequenced in a study of T cell responses to AZD1222 COVID-19 vaccine. The assay was immunoSEQ multiplex PCR, and TCRdb's table has in-frame clones only and misses some. The table lists some 110,000 clones, about 87% of them singletons, with over 7.5% in the top ten. Material: peripheral blood, obtained on day 0 of AZD1222 vaccination. The receptors here all came from an adult in good health.

The J gene is TRBJ2-7, the V gene TRBV14; 8 bases map to TRBD1. V dropped 2 bases and J dropped 6; count of bases not matched to a gene: 9. CDR1 SGHDN and CDR2 FVKESK come from the germline V gene. CDR3 size: 15 residues. The CDR3 DNA reads as TGTGCCAGCAGCCAACAGGCCAGGGGGCTTGTCGAGCAGTACTTC. Translating gives CASSQQARGLVEQYF.

The V call is TRBV30, the J call TRBJ2-4; D might be TRBD2 (6 bases). V was shortened by 5 bases and J by 16 bases, with 18 bases between the two germline ends. CDR1 is GTSNPN, CDR2 SVGIG, per germline (reference sequence). This CDR3 comprises 11 residues. The CDR3 DNA sequence: TGTGCCTGGGAGGTGGAGGGGTATCAATACTTC. Protein: CAWEVEGYQYF. Variable domain in full (rest from reference TRBV30 and TRBJ2-4): SQTIHQWPATLVQPVGSPLSLECTVEGTSNPNLYWYRQAAGRGLQLLFYSVGIGQISSEVPQNLSASRPQDRQFILSSKKLLLSDSGFYLCAWEVEGYQYFGAGTRLSVL.